This T cell receptor beta chain was recorded in a study of regulatory T cells in long-lasting Graves disease. Study-wide results and caveats: Graves' patients with persistent disease showed TCR diversity lower than patients newly diagnosed.

Through Arm-PCR of CDR3 regions and iRepertoire HTBI primers, TCR beta libraries were built. TCRdb ran MiXCR on the multiplex PCR reads and lists one entry per CDR3 protein. This table has about 530,000 distinct CDR3 sequences, roughly a sixth appearing once. This clonotype has just a few counts. What it binds is unknown. Documented time point: newly diagnosed GD, antithyroid drugs for less than 3 months. Preparation of the TCR library used RNA extracted from PBMCs. Germline values: CDR1 MNHNS, CDR2 SASEGT. CDR3 length: 15 amino acids. Trimming removed 8 bases from V and 3 bases from J, with 20 bases in between. These data also featured in a second study, about T cells in Graves' hyperthyroidism and ophthalmopathy. That report adds: Most thyroid-expanded clonotypes above 0.001 were also found in blood.

The V gene is TRBV6-1, the J gene TRBJ2-7; maybe TRBD2 (5 bases). The starting material was peripheral blood mononuclear cells (PBMCs), obtained at new diagnosis, from a patient treated with antithyroid drugs. The TCR was taken from a woman aged 35-65 years with Graves disease. In DNA form, the CDR3 reads TGTGCCAGCGCCAGTGGGAGTTTTGTAGACTACGAGCAGTACTTC. The encoded protein is CASASGSFVDYEQYF.